Each of the 4 T cell receptor beta chains below was sequenced from the same sample in a study of CD8+ T cells in alopecia areata (dated by TCRdb to the late 2010s). In the paper's terms, the time point label means: baseline before oral tofacitinib. Receptor libraries were prepared by the immunoSEQ multiplex PCR assay. RNA was extracted from all samples and reverse transcribed into cDNA as template for TCR sequencing. TCRdb took over this immuneACCESS table, retaining in-frame rearrangements with V and J assigned. Such tables are incomplete; in checked studies, under half of the missing clones stem from an unresolved V gene, and the remainder is unexplained. This sample comprises over 200,000 clones, about 60% of them detected only once. 0.45% of the sample goes to the ten largest clones. The sample here was CD4+ T cells sorted from blood, taken at week 0. The receptors were sampled from a human donor with alopecia areata.

The chain uses TRBV6-6 and TRBJ2-7; perhaps TRBD2 as D (6 bases). Deletions cut 8 bases from V and 3 bases from J, with 11 bases between. The germline V gene encodes CDR1 MNHNY and CDR2 SVGAGI (reference sequence). The CDR3 has 12 residues. The CDR3 is CASANGGYEQYF. The CDR3, as DNA: TGTGCCAGCGCAAACGGGGGCTACGAGCAGTACTTC.

The rearrangement uses TRBV9 and TRBJ1-1; TRBD1 matches 7 bases. The CDR3 is 16 residues long. Unmatched junction bases numbered 15, after V lost 2 bases and J lost 8 bases. Per the germline V gene, CDR1 is SGDLS and CDR2 is YYNGEE. DNA for the CDR3: TGTGCCAGCAGCGTGGGGACAGCGCAAGGAGGTTTAGAAGCTTTCTTT. Its protein is CASSVGTAQGGLEAFF. The full variable domain, rest sourced from reference TRBV9 and TRBJ1-1, is DSGVTQTPKHLITATGQRVTLRCSPRSGDLSVYWYQQSLDQGLQFLIQYYNGEERAKGNILERFSAQQFPDLHSELNLSSLELGDSALYFCASSVGTAQGGLEAFFGQGTRLTVV.

The rearrangement links TRBV14 to TRBJ2-5; 7 nucleotides match TRBD1. V was pared by 5 bases and J by 5 bases, with 2 bases of the junction left unmatched. Germline V lookup: CDR1 SGHDN, CDR2 FVKESK. The CDR3 has 12 residues. CDR3: CASSRGRETQYF. The DNA for the CDR3 is TGTGCCAGCAGCAGGGGGCGTGAGACCCAGTACTTC.

The rearrangement links TRBV7-9 to TRBJ1-1, with TRBD1 as a possible D gene (5 bases). Germline V gene sequence: CDR1 SEHNR, CDR2 FQNEAQ (reference sequence). Trimming removed 5 bases at V and 5 bases at J, with 18 bases between. The length of the CDR3 is 15 residues. CDR3 amino acids: CASSQSRARSTEAFF. The DNA of the CDR3 is TGTGCCAGCAGCCAGTCCAGGGCCAGGAGTACTGAAGCTTTCTTT. Filled out from reference TRBV7-9 and TRBJ1-1, the complete variable domain reads DTGVSQNPRHKITKRGQNVTFRCDPISEHNRLYWYRQTLGQGPEFLTYFQNEAQLEKSRLLSDRFSAERPKGSFSTLEIQRTEQGDSAMYLCASSQSRARSTEAFFGQGTRLTVV.